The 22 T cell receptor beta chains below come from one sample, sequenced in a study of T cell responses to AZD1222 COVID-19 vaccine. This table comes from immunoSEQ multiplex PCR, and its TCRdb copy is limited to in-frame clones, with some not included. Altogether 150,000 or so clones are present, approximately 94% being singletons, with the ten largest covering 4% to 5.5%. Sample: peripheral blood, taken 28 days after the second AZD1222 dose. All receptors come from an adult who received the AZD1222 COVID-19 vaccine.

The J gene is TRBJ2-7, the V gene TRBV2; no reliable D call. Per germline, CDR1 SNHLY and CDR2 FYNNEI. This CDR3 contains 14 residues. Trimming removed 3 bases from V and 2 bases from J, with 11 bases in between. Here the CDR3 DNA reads TGTGCCAGCAGTGACCGGTTGGAAACCTACGAGCAGTACTTC. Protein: CASSDRLETYEQYF.

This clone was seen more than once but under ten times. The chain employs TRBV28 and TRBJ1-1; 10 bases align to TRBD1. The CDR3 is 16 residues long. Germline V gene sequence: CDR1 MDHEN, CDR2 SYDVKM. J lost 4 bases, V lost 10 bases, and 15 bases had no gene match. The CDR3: CATRIVTGGVPTEAFF. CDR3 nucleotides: TGTGCCACGAGAATTGTGACAGGGGGCGTCCCCACTGAAGCTTTCTTT.

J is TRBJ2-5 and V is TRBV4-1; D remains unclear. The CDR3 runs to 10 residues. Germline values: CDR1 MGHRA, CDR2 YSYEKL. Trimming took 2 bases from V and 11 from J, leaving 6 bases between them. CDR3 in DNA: TGCGCCAGCAGCCAAAGGATGCAGTACTTC. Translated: CASSQRMQYF.

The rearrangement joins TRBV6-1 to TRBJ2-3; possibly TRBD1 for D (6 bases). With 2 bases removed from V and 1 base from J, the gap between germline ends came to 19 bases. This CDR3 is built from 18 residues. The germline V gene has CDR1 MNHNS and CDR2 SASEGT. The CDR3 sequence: CASSEQTDWDIGTDTQYF. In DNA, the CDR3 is TGTGCCAGCAGTGAACAGACAGACTGGGACATTGGCACAGATACGCAGTATTTT.

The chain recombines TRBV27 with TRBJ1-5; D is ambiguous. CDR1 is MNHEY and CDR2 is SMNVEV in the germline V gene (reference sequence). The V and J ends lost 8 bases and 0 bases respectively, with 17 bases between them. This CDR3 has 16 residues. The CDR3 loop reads CASLPRGGLSNQPQHF. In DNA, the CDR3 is TGTGCCAGCCTCCCCCGAGGAGGTCTTAGCAATCAGCCCCAGCATTTT.

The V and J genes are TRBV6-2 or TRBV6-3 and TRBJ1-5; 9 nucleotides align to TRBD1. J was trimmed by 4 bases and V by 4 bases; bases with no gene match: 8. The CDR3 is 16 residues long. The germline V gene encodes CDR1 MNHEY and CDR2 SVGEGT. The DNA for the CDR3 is TGTGCCAGCAGTTCCGGACAGGGGATGAGGAATCAGCCCCAGCATTTT. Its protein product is CASSSGQGMRNQPQHF.

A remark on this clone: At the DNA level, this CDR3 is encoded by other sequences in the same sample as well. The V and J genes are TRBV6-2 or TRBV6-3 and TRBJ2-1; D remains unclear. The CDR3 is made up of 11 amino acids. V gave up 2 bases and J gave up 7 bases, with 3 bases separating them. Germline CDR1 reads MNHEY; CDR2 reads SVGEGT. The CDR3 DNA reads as TGTGCCAGCAGTTACGGGAATGAGCAGTTCTTC. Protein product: CASSYGNEQFF.

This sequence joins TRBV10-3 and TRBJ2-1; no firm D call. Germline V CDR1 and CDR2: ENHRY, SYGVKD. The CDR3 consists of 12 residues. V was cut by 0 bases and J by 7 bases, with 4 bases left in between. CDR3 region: CAISESGNEQFF. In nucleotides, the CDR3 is TGTGCCATCAGTGAGTCCGGAAATGAGCAGTTCTTC.

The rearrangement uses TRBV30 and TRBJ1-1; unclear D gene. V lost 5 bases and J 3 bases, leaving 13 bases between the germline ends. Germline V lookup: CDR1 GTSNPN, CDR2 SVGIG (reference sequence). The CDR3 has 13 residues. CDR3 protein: CAWSFPWDTEAFF. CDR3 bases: TGTGCCTGGTCCTTTCCGTGGGACACTGAAGCTTTCTTT.

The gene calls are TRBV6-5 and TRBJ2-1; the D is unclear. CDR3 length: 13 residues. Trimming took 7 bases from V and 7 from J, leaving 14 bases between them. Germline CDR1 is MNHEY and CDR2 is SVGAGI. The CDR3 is CASNYLRSNEQFF. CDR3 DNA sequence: TGTGCCAGCAACTACCTTAGGTCGAATGAGCAGTTCTTC.

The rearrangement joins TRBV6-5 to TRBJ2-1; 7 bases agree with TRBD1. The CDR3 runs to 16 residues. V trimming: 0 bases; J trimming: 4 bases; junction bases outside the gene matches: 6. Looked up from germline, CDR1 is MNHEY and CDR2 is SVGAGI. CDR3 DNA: TGTGCCAGCAGTTACTCGATGGCAGGGGGTTACAATGAGCAGTTCTTC. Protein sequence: CASSYSMAGGYNEQFF.

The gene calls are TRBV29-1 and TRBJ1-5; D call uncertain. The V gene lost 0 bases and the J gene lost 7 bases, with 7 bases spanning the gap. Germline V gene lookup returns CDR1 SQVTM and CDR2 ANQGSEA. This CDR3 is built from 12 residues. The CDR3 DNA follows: TGCAGCGTTGAAGATGTGGGCCAGCCCCAGCATTTT. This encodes CSVEDVGQPQHF. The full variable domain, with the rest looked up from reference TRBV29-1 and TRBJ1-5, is SAVISQKPSRDICQRGTSLTIQCQVDSQVTMMFWYRQQPGQSLTLIATANQGSEATYESGFVIDKFPISRPNLTFSTLTVSNMSPEDSSIYLCSVEDVGQPQHFGDGTRLSIL.

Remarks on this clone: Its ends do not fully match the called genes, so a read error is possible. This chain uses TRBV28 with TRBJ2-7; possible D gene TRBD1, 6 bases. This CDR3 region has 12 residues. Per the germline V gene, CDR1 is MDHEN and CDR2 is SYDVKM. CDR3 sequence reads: CASRSGQLPKHF. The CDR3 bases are TGTGCCAGCAGAAGCGGACAGCTCCCAAAACATTTC.

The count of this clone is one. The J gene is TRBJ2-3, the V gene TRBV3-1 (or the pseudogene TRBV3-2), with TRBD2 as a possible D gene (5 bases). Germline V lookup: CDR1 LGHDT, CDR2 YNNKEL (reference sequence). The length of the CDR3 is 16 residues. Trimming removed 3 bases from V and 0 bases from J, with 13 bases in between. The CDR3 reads CASSHPEGVSTDTQYF. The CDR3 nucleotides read TGTGCCAGCAGCCACCCCGAGGGAGTCAGCACAGATACGCAGTATTTT.

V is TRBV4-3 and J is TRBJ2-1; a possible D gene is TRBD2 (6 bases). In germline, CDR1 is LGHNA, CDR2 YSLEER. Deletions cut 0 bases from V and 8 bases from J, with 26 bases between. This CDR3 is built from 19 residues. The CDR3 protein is CASSQDPQGWGDFRDEQFF. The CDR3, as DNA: TGCGCCAGCAGCCAAGATCCCCAGGGATGGGGGGATTTTCGGGATGAGCAGTTCTTC.

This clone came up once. The CDR3 nucleotides read TGTGCCAGCAGCTTGACTAGCGGGTCTTCCTACGAGCAGTACTTC. This gives the protein CASSLTSGSSYEQYF. The chain links TRBV5-4 to TRBJ2-7, with 9 positions matching TRBD2. The CDR3 runs 15 residues. The V segment lost 1 base and the J segment 1 base; nucleotides outside the gene matches: 3. Germline values: CDR1 SGHNT, CDR2 YYREEE (reference sequence).

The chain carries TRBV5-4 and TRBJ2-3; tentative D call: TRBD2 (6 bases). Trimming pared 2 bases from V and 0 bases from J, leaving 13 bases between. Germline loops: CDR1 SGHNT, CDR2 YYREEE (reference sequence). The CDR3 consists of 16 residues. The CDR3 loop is CASSFGGAVSTDTQYF. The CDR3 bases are TGTGCCAGCAGCTTCGGAGGGGCCGTGAGCACAGATACGCAGTATTTT.

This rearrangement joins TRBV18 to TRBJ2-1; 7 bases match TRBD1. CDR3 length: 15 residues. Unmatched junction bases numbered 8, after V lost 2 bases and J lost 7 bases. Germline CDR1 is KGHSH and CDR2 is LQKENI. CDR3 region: CASSPAGGPGNEQFF. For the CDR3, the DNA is TGTGCCAGCTCACCAGCAGGGGGACCGGGGAATGAGCAGTTCTTC.

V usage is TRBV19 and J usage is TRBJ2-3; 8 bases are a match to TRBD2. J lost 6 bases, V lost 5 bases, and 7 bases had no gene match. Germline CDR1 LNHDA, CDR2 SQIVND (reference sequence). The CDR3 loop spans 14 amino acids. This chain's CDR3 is CASSAVGGRDTQYF. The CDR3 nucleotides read TGTGCCAGTAGTGCCGTGGGCGGGAGGGATACGCAGTATTTT.

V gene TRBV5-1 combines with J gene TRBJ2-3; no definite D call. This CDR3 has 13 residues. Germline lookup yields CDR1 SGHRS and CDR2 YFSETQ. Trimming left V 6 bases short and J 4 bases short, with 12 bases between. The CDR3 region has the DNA TGCGCCAGCACCGGAGTCCCCGCAGATACGCAGTATTTT. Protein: CASTGVPADTQYF.

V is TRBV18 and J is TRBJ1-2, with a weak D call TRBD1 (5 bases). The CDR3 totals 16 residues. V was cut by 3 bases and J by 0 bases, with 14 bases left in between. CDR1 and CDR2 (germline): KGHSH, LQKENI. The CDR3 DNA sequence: TGTGCCAGCTCACCCCCTTCGGGACGAGCTAACTATGGCTACACCTTC. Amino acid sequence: CASSPPSGRANYGYTF.

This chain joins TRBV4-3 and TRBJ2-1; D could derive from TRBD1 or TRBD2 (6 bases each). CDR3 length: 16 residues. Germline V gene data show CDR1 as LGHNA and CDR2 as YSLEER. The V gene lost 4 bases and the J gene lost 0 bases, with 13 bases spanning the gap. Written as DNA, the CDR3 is TGCGCCAGCAGCCCACAAAGGGGGGTCTCCTACAATGAGCAGTTCTTC. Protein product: CASSPQRGVSYNEQFF.